These 22 T cell receptor beta chains were all obtained from the same sample, sequenced in a study of T cell clonality in common variable immunodeficiency. Data came from immunoSEQ multiplex PCR; TCRdb stores just in-frame clones and leaves some out. This repertoire holds tens of thousands of clones, and none appear only once. The material sequenced was peripheral blood mononuclear cells. These receptors were obtained from a person aged 18 to 69 in good health.

This clone is labeled as medium-sized. The CDR3 end lies 3 residues beyond the end of the read and is filled in from the germline J gene. Distinct nucleotide sequences in the sample also encode this CDR3. This chain uses TRBV18 with TRBJ1-6, with D unresolved. CDR1 and CDR2 from the germline V gene are KGHSH and LQKENI. The CDR3 spans 13 residues. The V and J ends lost 3 bases and 6 bases respectively, with 6 bases between them. The part of the CDR3 DNA that was read is TGTGCCAGCTCACCTCGGTTTAATTCACCC. Its translation: CASSPRFNSP. The full CDR3 protein reads CASSPRFNSPLHF.

In its sample, this clone was seen many times. CDR3 in amino acids: CASSPGPLSYNEQFF. The CDR3 bases that were read are TGTGCCAGCAGCCCAGGCCCTCTCTCCTACAATGAG. V gene TRBV5-4 combines with J gene TRBJ2-1; D remains unclear. The read falls 3 residues short of the CDR3 end, and the missing part is taken from the germline J gene. The CDR3 covers 15 residues. Germline V gives CDR1 SGHNT, CDR2 YYREEE (reference sequence). V was cut by 4 bases and J by 0 bases, with 11 bases left in between.

This clone was observed at least ten times. The sequenced fragment ends 3 residues before the CDR3 boundary, so the rest is inferred from the germline J gene. The chain joins TRBV5-6 to TRBJ1-2; no clear D. This CDR3 has 13 residues. CDR1 and CDR2 (germline): SGHDT, YYEEEE. Between the trimmed V and J ends, which lost 6 bases and 5 bases, there was a span of 14 bases. The sequenced CDR3 bases are TGTGCCAGCACCTCCGATCCGCGGTATGGC. Translated: CASTSDPRYG. The full CDR3 sequence reads CASTSDPRYGYTF.

Notes on this clone: The CDR3 goes on 3 residues after the read ends, and that part is filled in from the germline J gene. The chain joins TRBV5-3 to TRBJ2-7; possible D gene TRBD1, 5 bases. TRBV5-3 is assigned to the ORF class and has an uncertain function. The CDR3 is 16 amino acids. Trimming shortened V by 4 bases and J by 4 bases, and 21 bases separated the two germline ends. The CDR3 sequence: CARSTEPNRRLYEQYF. Partial CDR3 DNA: TGTGCCAGAAGCACCGAACCTAACAGGAGACTTTACGAG.

This clone was seen ten or more times. The read terminates 3 residues ahead of where the CDR3 ends, so the germline J gene completes it. The rearrangement links TRBV29-1 to TRBJ2-7, with TRBD2 as a possible D gene (5 bases). The germline V and J ends were trimmed by 4 bases and 3 bases, with 19 bases remaining between them. The CDR3 totals 15 residues. Looked up from germline, CDR1 is SQVTM and CDR2 is ANQGSEA. The CDR3 loop reads CSVATIGVPHYEQYF. The part of the CDR3 DNA that was read is TGCAGCGTTGCTACTATCGGGGTCCCACACTACGAG.

This clone was recorded many times. CDR3 DNA (partial): TGCGCCAGCAGCCAAGATCAGGACAGGGGAAGTGAG. Translating it yields CASSQDQDRGSE. The full CDR3 is CASSQDQDRGSEQFF. The chain links TRBV4-1 to TRBJ2-1; TRBD1 matches 9 bases. The read halts 3 residues ahead of the CDR3 end, with the missing end drawn from the germline J gene. This CDR3 comprises 15 residues. The germline V gene encodes CDR1 MGHRA and CDR2 YSYEKL. V lost 0 bases to trimming and J lost 9 bases; unmatched junction nucleotides: 6.

There are many counts of this clone. The sequenced CDR3 bases are TGTGCCAGCAGCTTAGTTAGCCAAGCGCCTGGGGCCAACGTC. Its protein product is CASSLVSQAPGANV. The full CDR3 is CASSLVSQAPGANVLTF. The chain uses TRBV7-8 and TRBJ2-6, with D hard to call. The read stops 3 residues short of the end of the CDR3; the missing end is completed from the germline J gene. The germline gives CDR1 SGHVS, CDR2 FQNEAQ. This CDR3 spans 17 amino acids. The germline V and J ends were trimmed by 1 base and 2 bases, with 12 bases remaining between them. Supplemented by reference TRBV7-8 and TRBJ2-6, the full variable domain reads GAGVSQSPRYKVAKRGQDVALRCDPISGHVSLFWYQQALGQGPEFLTYFQNEAQLDKSGLPSDRFFAERPEGSVSTLKIQRTQQEDSAVYLCASSLVSQAPGANVLTFGAGSRLTVL.

This clone has a count of ten or more. The read stops 3 residues short of the end of the CDR3; the missing end is completed from the germline J gene. The rearrangement joins TRBV15 to TRBJ2-3; D gene unclear. V gave up 1 base and J gave up 2 bases, with 4 bases separating them. From germline, CDR1 is LNHNV and CDR2 YYDKDF (reference sequence). This CDR3 spans 13 amino acids. The DNA read from the CDR3 is TGTGCCACCAGCAGAGGGGCCACAGATACG. This gives the protein CATSRGATDT. The entire CDR3 protein is CATSRGATDTQYF.

This clone was detected ten times or more. The read finishes 3 residues shy of the CDR3 end, and the germline J gene is used to complete it. The chain combines TRBV2 with TRBJ2-1; the match to TRBD1 covers 8 bases. In germline, CDR1 is SNHLY, CDR2 FYNNEI. This CDR3 contains 14 residues. J gave up 7 bases and V 5 bases, and 7 bases lay outside the gene matches. CDR3 residues: CASSTGGFSNEQFF. Partial CDR3 DNA: TGTGCCAGCAGTACAGGGGGATTTTCAAATGAG.

Ten or more counts support this clone. The read ends 3 residues early relative to the CDR3; the germline J gene fills the gap. The V call is TRBV12-3 or TRBV12-4, the J call TRBJ2-1; 7 bases align to TRBD1. The CDR3 covers 15 residues. The J segment lost 3 bases and the V segment lost 6 bases, leaving 8 bases of the junction unmatched. CDR3 protein: CASRPRTGLYNEQFF. Incomplete CDR3 DNA: TGTGCCAGCAGGCCTAGGACAGGACTCTACAATGAG.

This clone was detected many times. The same CDR3 also results from other DNA sequences found in this sample. CDR3 loop: CASSLVRPSAYGYTF. Partial CDR3 DNA: TGTGCCAGCAGCTTGGTTCGCCCGAGCGCCTATGGC. V gene TRBV5-6 combines with J gene TRBJ1-2; unclear D gene. Read data end 3 residues before the CDR3 end; the end is taken from the germline J gene. Germline-derived CDR1 and CDR2 are SGHDT and YYEEEE. Trimming left V 0 bases short and J 4 bases short, with 13 bases between. This CDR3 contains 15 residues. Supplemented by reference TRBV5-6 and TRBJ1-2, the full variable domain reads DAGVTQSPTHLIKTRGQQVTLRCSPKSGHDTVSWYQQALGQGPQFIFQYYEEEERQRGNFPDRFSGHQFPNYSSELNVNALLLGDSALYLCASSLVRPSAYGYTFGSGTRLTVV.

This clone was picked up many times. Read sequence stops 3 residues before the CDR3 end, and the germline J gene provides the missing end. The chain carries TRBV19 and TRBJ2-7, with TRBD1 as a possible D gene (6 bases). Germline values: CDR1 LNHDA, CDR2 SQIVND (reference sequence). This CDR3 region has 14 residues. Trimming removed 4 bases at V and 4 bases at J, with 14 bases between. CDR3 DNA, as far as it was read: TGTGCCAGTAGTACGGACAGCTCCACGTACGAG. It translates to CASSTDSSTYE. The full CDR3 sequence reads CASSTDSSTYEQYF.

This clone has a count of ten or more. The sequenced fragment ends 3 residues before the CDR3 boundary, so the rest is inferred from the germline J gene. The same CDR3 is also encoded by other DNA sequences in this sample. The rearrangement uses TRBV7-9 and TRBJ1-1, with 8 bases identical to TRBD1. With V trimmed by 3 bases and J by 0 bases, 0 bases remained unmatched. This CDR3 has 14 amino acids. Per the germline V gene, CDR1 is SEHNR and CDR2 is FQNEAQ (reference sequence). CDR3 bases read: TGTGCCAGCAGCTTGGGACAGGTGAACACTGAA. The encoded protein is CASSLGQVNTE. The full CDR3 is CASSLGQVNTEAFF.

This clone was found many times. With the read ending 3 residues before the CDR3 end, the germline J gene is used to fill in that end. This chain uses TRBV5-1 with TRBJ2-7; 7 bases align to TRBD1. This CDR3 has 14 amino acids. Germline CDR1 is SGHRS and CDR2 is YFSETQ. V lost 3 bases, J lost 0 bases, and 3 bases stayed unmatched. The DNA read from the CDR3 is TGCGCCAGCAGCTCCGGGACAGTCTCCTACGAG. It codes for CASSSGTVSYE. The entire CDR3 sequence reads CASSSGTVSYEQYF.

This clone was observed at least ten times. Read data end 3 residues before the CDR3 end; the end is taken from the germline J gene. This chain links TRBV19 with TRBJ2-1, with TRBD2 matching over 10 bases. The CDR3 spans 15 residues. V dropped 7 bases and J dropped 0; count of bases not matched to a gene: 3. Germline CDR1 LNHDA, CDR2 SQIVND (reference sequence). The CDR3 spells CASTSGRVSYNEQFF. The DNA read from the CDR3 is TGTGCCAGTACCAGCGGGAGGGTCTCCTACAATGAG. The full variable domain, rest sourced from reference TRBV19 and TRBJ2-1, is DGGITQSPKYLFRKEGQNVTLSCEQNLNHDAMYWYRQDPGQGLRLIYYSQIVNDFQKGDIAEGYSVSREKKESFPLTVTSAQKNPTAFYLCASTSGRVSYNEQFFGPGTRLTVL.

There are many counts of this clone. This CDR3 is also generated by other DNA sequences in the sample. The covered CDR3 bases are TGTGCCAGCAGCTTAGGACTAGCGGGAGTTAATGAG. Its translation is CASSLGLAGVNE. The whole CDR3 protein reads CASSLGLAGVNEQFF. This chain connects TRBV13 to TRBJ2-1; TRBD2 aligns across 11 bases. The read ends 3 residues early relative to the CDR3; the germline J gene fills the gap. Trimming removed 0 bases from V and 7 bases from J; junction bases left unmatched: 2. The CDR3 extends over 15 amino acids. Germline CDR1 and CDR2: PRHDT and FYEKMQ (reference sequence).

This clone was counted ten times or more. The read terminates 3 residues before the CDR3 end, so the remaining end is supplied by the germline J gene. This chain uses TRBV18 with TRBJ2-7, with 7 bases identical to TRBD1. The CDR3 is made up of 14 amino acids. Germline loops: CDR1 KGHSH, CDR2 LQKENI. The junction had 3 bases not matched to a gene; V was cut back by 3 bases and J by 1 base. The CDR3 reads CASSPRTGSYEQYF. The CDR3 bases that were read are TGTGCCAGCTCACCTCGGACAGGTTCCTACGAG.

The sample holds many counts of this clone. Coverage ceases 3 residues before the CDR3 finishes, and the germline J gene fills in the end. The chain has TRBV20-1 and TRBJ2-2; D may be TRBD1 (5 bases). The CDR3 covers 16 residues. V gave up 0 bases and J gave up 0 bases, with 11 bases separating them. Germline V gene lookup returns CDR1 DFQATT and CDR2 SNEGSKA (reference sequence). The CDR3 sequence: CSARDQKDTNTGELFF. The CDR3 DNA, read in part, is TGCAGTGCTAGAGATCAAAAGGACACGAACACCGGGGAG.

This clone was counted ten times or more. The read is 3 residues too short to cover the CDR3 end, so that end is filled in from the germline J gene. J is TRBJ2-5 and V is TRBV19, with a weak D call TRBD1 (6 bases). CDR1 is LNHDA and CDR2 is SQIVND in the germline V gene (reference sequence). The CDR3 runs 14 residues. V gave up 2 bases and J gave up 5 bases, with 12 bases separating them. CDR3 bases read: TGTGCCAGTAGTATACAGGGGAGATCGGAGACC. As protein: CASSIQGRSET. The entire CDR3 protein is CASSIQGRSETQYF.

There are many counts of this clone. The read gets to within 3 residues of the CDR3 end, and the germline J gene fills in the rest. The chain joins TRBV7-8 to TRBJ2-1; the match to TRBD2 covers 9 bases. Trimming cost V 5 bases and J 7 bases; bases outside gene matches: 6. Germline CDR1 SGHVS, CDR2 FQNEAQ. This CDR3 region has 14 residues. The CDR3 region is CASSATSGRNEQFF. Partial CDR3 DNA: TGTGCCAGCAGCGCCACTAGCGGGCGAAATGAG.

This clone was recorded at least ten times. The read falls 3 residues short of the CDR3 end, and the missing part is taken from the germline J gene. The chain joins TRBV28 to TRBJ1-1; D not resolved. The germline gives CDR1 MDHEN, CDR2 SYDVKM. The CDR3 is 12 residues long. The V end lost 10 bases, the J end lost 3 bases, and 12 bases lay between the germline ends. CDR3 amino acids: CAIRFTDTEAFF. The part of the CDR3 DNA that was read is TGTGCCATCCGGTTTACGGACACTGAA.

Regarding this clone: The CDR3 goes on 3 residues after the read ends, and that part is filled in from the germline J gene. The chain joins TRBV18 to TRBJ1-3; D gene ambiguous. Germline CDR1 reads KGHSH; CDR2 reads LQKENI. Deletions cut 3 bases from V and 2 bases from J, with 5 bases between. This CDR3 is 13 amino acids long. The CDR3 reads CASSPGPGNTIYF. Partial CDR3 DNA: TGTGCCAGCTCACCTGGGCCTGGAAACACC.